This T cell receptor (beta chain) was recovered during a study of radiotherapy plus CTLA-4 blockade in lung cancer. Turning to the study itself: Patients showed objective responses in 18% of cases and disease control in 31%. Findings and caveats of the study: Tumor-origin TCR clones grew in blood after radiotherapy plus ipilimumab. Early clone dynamics of blood T cells, plus interferon-beta, reportedly predicted response best.

CDR3 length equals 13 residues. Germline V gives CDR1 MNHNS, CDR2 SASEGT. J was trimmed by 6 bases and V by 3 bases; bases with no gene match: 4. Enrolled patients, whose metastatic non-small-cell lung cancer was chemo-refractory, received focal radiation plus CTLA-4 blockade with ipilimumab. Repertoires were generated with immunoSEQ multiplex PCR, while TCRdb's copy carries only in-frame clones and drops some. The table includes about 86,000 clones, 80% to 85% detected once. This clone has just one count. What it binds is not known. This rearrangement joins TRBV6-1 to TRBJ2-7; 8 bases line up with TRBD1. The source is a human donor with non-small cell lung cancer who had stable disease on radiotherapy plus ipilimumab. The specimen comprised peripheral blood, sampled from a patient treated with radiotherapy plus ipilimumab. The CDR3 protein is CASSEYDRGEQYF. The DNA of the CDR3 is TGTGCCAGCAGTGAGTACGACAGGGGCGAGCAGTACTTC.